This is a list of T cell receptor beta chains from one sample in a study of OX40 agonist ivuxolimab in advanced cancers. Profiled with immunoSEQ multiplex PCR; TCRdb holds only in-frame clones, not every one. The table shows about 93,000 clones, with just over 90% occurring only once. The sequences come from CD4+ or CD8+ T cells sorted from blood, collected in a trial of the OX40 agonist ivuxolimab. Every receptor here comes from an adult with an advanced solid tumor such as melanoma, head and neck, liver or kidney cancer. Each CDR3 is given with its conserved first and last residue. Each record gives: D gene, V gene, J gene, clone size, CDR3 DNA, CDR3 protein. The D gene is left open where the match is weak. Only some rows state a clone size, as once, few, many or a class for expanded clones.

d_gene: TRBD2
v_gene: TRBV5-1
j_gene: TRBJ2-5
abundance: -
CDR3nt: TGCGCCAGCAGCTCCAGACTAGCGGTGTACCAAGAGACCCAGTACTTC
CDR3aa: CASSSRLAVYQETQYF

d_gene: -
v_gene: TRBV30
j_gene: TRBJ2-2
abundance: -
CDR3nt: TGTGCCTGGAACAGCGTCGCGAACACCGGGGAGCTGTTTTTT
CDR3aa: CAWNSVANTGELFF

d_gene: TRBD2
v_gene: TRBV19
j_gene: TRBJ2-5
abundance: -
CDR3nt: TGTGCCAGTAGTATCAAAGCGGGGGGCCAGTTGCGGGGGACCCAGTACTTC
CDR3aa: CASSIKAGGQLRGTQYF

d_gene: -
v_gene: TRBV29-1
j_gene: TRBJ1-2
abundance: -
CDR3nt: TGCAGCGTTGAAGAAACGGACAGTCTGTATGGCTACACCTTC
CDR3aa: CSVEETDSLYGYTF

d_gene: -
v_gene: TRBV18
j_gene: TRBJ1-1
abundance: -
CDR3nt: TGTGCCAGCTGTACAGGCAGGGACACTGAAGCTTTCTTT
CDR3aa: CASCTGRDTEAFF

d_gene: TRBD2
v_gene: TRBV5-6
j_gene: TRBJ2-1
abundance: -
CDR3nt: TGTGCCAGCAGCTTGCTATTAGCGGGGGTACACAATGAGCAGTTCTTC
CDR3aa: CASSLLLAGVHNEQFF

d_gene: TRBD1
v_gene: TRBV5-1
j_gene: TRBJ2-5
abundance: -
CDR3nt: TGCGCCAGCAGCAAGACAGGGGAGGAGACCCAGTACTTC
CDR3aa: CASSKTGEETQYF

d_gene: -
v_gene: TRBV6-1
j_gene: TRBJ1-2
abundance: -
CDR3nt: TGTGCCAGCAGTGAAGAGTGGAAGAACTATGGCTACACCTTC
CDR3aa: CASSEEWKNYGYTF

d_gene: TRBD1
v_gene: TRBV18
j_gene: TRBJ2-7
abundance: -
CDR3nt: TGTGCCAGCTCACCCGGACAGGGGGGCTCCTACGAGCAGTACTTC
CDR3aa: CASSPGQGGSYEQYF

d_gene: -
v_gene: TRBV30
j_gene: TRBJ2-7
abundance: -
CDR3nt: TGTGCCTGGAGTGAAACCTACGAGCAGTACTTC
CDR3aa: CAWSETYEQYF

d_gene: -
v_gene: TRBV29-1
j_gene: TRBJ2-3
abundance: once
CDR3nt: TGCAGCGCCCTACTAAACACAGATACGCAGTATTTT
CDR3aa: CSALLNTDTQYF

d_gene: -
v_gene: TRBV18
j_gene: TRBJ2-5
abundance: once
CDR3nt: TGTGCCAGCTCACCATTTGAGACTACCGGGGAGACCCAGTACTTC
CDR3aa: CASSPFETTGETQYF

d_gene: -
v_gene: TRBV6-4
j_gene: TRBJ1-5
abundance: -
CDR3nt: TGTGCCAGCAGTGTGGAGGGTGGCAATCAGCCCCAGCATTTT
CDR3aa: CASSVEGGNQPQHF

d_gene: -
v_gene: TRBV7-2
j_gene: TRBJ2-7
abundance: -
CDR3nt: TGTGCCAGCAGCCACGGATTCGGAGCCGGTGGCGAGCAGTACTTC
CDR3aa: CASSHGFGAGGEQYF

d_gene: -
v_gene: TRBV30
j_gene: TRBJ2-1
abundance: -
CDR3nt: TGTGCCTGGTCGCGGGTCACAGGCTCCTACAATGAGCAGTTCTTC
CDR3aa: CAWSRVTGSYNEQFF

d_gene: TRBD2
v_gene: TRBV6-6
j_gene: TRBJ2-1
abundance: -
CDR3nt: TGTGCCAGCAGCCGGGAGGGGATGGGTTCCTACAATGAGCAGTTCTTC
CDR3aa: CASSREGMGSYNEQFF

d_gene: -
v_gene: TRBV19
j_gene: TRBJ1-1
abundance: -
CDR3nt: TGTGCCAGTAGTATAGTTTTTAACACTGAAGCTTTCTTT
CDR3aa: CASSIVFNTEAFF

d_gene: -
v_gene: TRBV6-1
j_gene: TRBJ1-2
abundance: -
CDR3nt: TGTGCCAGCGGGGGGAGAAGAGACTATGGCTACACCTTC
CDR3aa: CASGGRRDYGYTF

d_gene: -
v_gene: TRBV30
j_gene: TRBJ2-6
abundance: -
CDR3nt: TGTGCCGAGTACGACAGCCGGCGCTCTGGGGCCAACGTCCTGACTTTC
CDR3aa: CAEYDSRRSGANVLTF

d_gene: -
v_gene: TRBV27
j_gene: TRBJ1-2
abundance: -
CDR3nt: TGTGCCAGCAGTTTAAGTTCGGTAGGGGCCTGGGGCTACACCTTC
CDR3aa: CASSLSSVGAWGYTF

d_gene: -
v_gene: TRBV6-5
j_gene: TRBJ1-5
abundance: -
CDR3nt: TGTGCCAGCAGTTACTCCCTATATCAGCCCCAGCATTTT
CDR3aa: CASSYSLYQPQHF

d_gene: TRBD1
v_gene: TRBV6-5
j_gene: TRBJ1-6
abundance: -
CDR3nt: TGTGCCAGCAGACCAGGGACAGGGAGCTCACCCCTCCACTTT
CDR3aa: CASRPGTGSSPLHF

d_gene: -
v_gene: TRBV6-4
j_gene: TRBJ1-2
abundance: -
CDR3nt: TGTGCCAGCAGTCTTGAACAGGGCCATGGCTACACCTTC
CDR3aa: CASSLEQGHGYTF

d_gene: TRBD1
v_gene: TRBV7-9
j_gene: TRBJ2-7
abundance: -
CDR3nt: TGTGCCAGCAGCTTACCCCTTATCGGGACAGGGGAGAACGAGCAGTACTTC
CDR3aa: CASSLPLIGTGENEQYF

d_gene: -
v_gene: TRBV15
j_gene: TRBJ1-6
abundance: -
CDR3nt: TGTGCCACCAGCAGTTATCGGGATTCACCCCTCCACTTT
CDR3aa: CATSSYRDSPLHF

d_gene: TRBD1
v_gene: TRBV6-5
j_gene: TRBJ1-1
abundance: -
CDR3nt: TGTGCCAGCAAAGAGCAGGGGGTTACAAACACTGAAGCTTTCTTT
CDR3aa: CASKEQGVTNTEAFF

d_gene: TRBD1
v_gene: TRBV19
j_gene: TRBJ1-2
abundance: -
CDR3nt: TGTGCCAGTAGTCCCGGGACAGGGGCCTACTATGGCTACACCTTC
CDR3aa: CASSPGTGAYYGYTF

d_gene: TRBD1
v_gene: TRBV5-1
j_gene: TRBJ2-7
abundance: -
CDR3nt: TGCGCCAGCAGCGGGAAACAGGGGACGTACGAGCAGTACTTC
CDR3aa: CASSGKQGTYEQYF

d_gene: TRBD2
v_gene: TRBV11-2
j_gene: TRBJ2-7
abundance: -
CDR3nt: TGTGCCAGCAGCCTCCGGGACTACTCCTACGAGCAGTACTTC
CDR3aa: CASSLRDYSYEQYF

d_gene: TRBD1
v_gene: TRBV5-1
j_gene: TRBJ1-6
abundance: once
CDR3nt: TGCGCCAGCAGCTTGGACGGACAGGGAGATTCACCCCTCCACTTT
CDR3aa: CASSLDGQGDSPLHF

d_gene: -
v_gene: TRBV6-1
j_gene: TRBJ1-6
abundance: -
CDR3nt: TGTGCCAGCACTAACCTAGGGGTTTCACCCCTCCACTTT
CDR3aa: CASTNLGVSPLHF

d_gene: TRBD1
v_gene: TRBV6-6
j_gene: TRBJ2-7
abundance: -
CDR3nt: TGTGCCAGCAGTTTGACAGGGCCCTCGTACGAGCAGTACTTC
CDR3aa: CASSLTGPSYEQYF

d_gene: -
v_gene: TRBV11-3
j_gene: TRBJ1-1
abundance: -
CDR3nt: TGTGCCAGCAGCCGCCATAACACTGAAGCTTTCTTT
CDR3aa: CASSRHNTEAFF

d_gene: TRBD2
v_gene: TRBV4-1
j_gene: TRBJ2-3
abundance: -
CDR3nt: TGCGCCAGCAGCCAAGACATTAGCGGGAGGGCCCGAAGCACAGATACGCAGTATTTT
CDR3aa: CASSQDISGRARSTDTQYF

d_gene: -
v_gene: TRBV6-5
j_gene: TRBJ2-1
abundance: -
CDR3nt: TGTGCCAGCATTAACTCCAGGGATGGTGAGCAGTTCTTC
CDR3aa: CASINSRDGEQFF

d_gene: -
v_gene: TRBV19
j_gene: TRBJ1-1
abundance: -
CDR3nt: TGTGCCAGTAGTATAGGAGGAACGAACACTGAAGCTTTCTTT
CDR3aa: CASSIGGTNTEAFF